The clone carrying this T cell receptor (beta chain) was seen a handful of times. Per the original data handling: Amplified reference gene primers provided the basis for estimating nucleated cell counts. The data were produced by immunoSEQ multiplex PCR, yet TCRdb's version contains in-frame clones alone and is incomplete. The V and J calls and the clone size are those of that table, but D and trimming were determined from the DNA. This table has roughly 160,000 clones, approximately 86% appearing once. This sample is drawn from a study of blood T cell repertoires in COVID-19. Study details: COVID-19 samples from acute and convalescent phases originated in the United States, Italy and Spain. The analysed material was cDNA or gDNA that came from T cells, B-cell-depleted T cells, or PBMCs.

The germline V gene has CDR1 MGHRA and CDR2 YSYEKL. V was pared by 1 base and J by 0 bases, with 8 bases of the junction left unmatched. The CDR3 totals 17 residues. V and J are TRBV4-1 and TRBJ1-2; the match to TRBD1 covers 7 bases. This clonotype originated in a man aged 55 to 69 with acute or convalescent COVID-19. Sample: peripheral blood. The CDR3 spells CASSQVPYRGPNYGYTF. Here the CDR3 DNA reads TGCGCCAGCAGCCAAGTCCCATACAGGGGACCTAACTATGGCTACACCTTC.